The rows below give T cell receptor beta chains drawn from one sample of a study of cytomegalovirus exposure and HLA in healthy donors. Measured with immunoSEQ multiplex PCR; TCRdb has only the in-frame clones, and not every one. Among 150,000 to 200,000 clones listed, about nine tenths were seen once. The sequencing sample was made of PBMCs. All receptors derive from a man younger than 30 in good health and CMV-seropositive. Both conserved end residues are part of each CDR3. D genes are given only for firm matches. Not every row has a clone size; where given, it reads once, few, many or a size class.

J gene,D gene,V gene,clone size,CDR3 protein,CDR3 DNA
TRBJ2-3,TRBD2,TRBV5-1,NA,CASSILAGGSTDTQYF,TGCGCCAGCAGCATACTAGCGGGAGGGAGCACAGATACGCAGTATTTT
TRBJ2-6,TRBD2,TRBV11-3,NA,CASSLAHLTSGSSGANVLTF,TGTGCCAGCAGCTTAGCCCACCTGACTAGCGGGAGCTCTGGGGCCAACGTCCTGACTTTC
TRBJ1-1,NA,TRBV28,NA,CASRKQVNTEAFF,TGTGCCAGCAGAAAACAGGTGAACACTGAAGCTTTCTTT
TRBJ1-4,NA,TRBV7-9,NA,CASSLVATREKLFF,TGTGCCAGCAGCTTAGTCGCCACACGTGAAAAACTGTTTTTT
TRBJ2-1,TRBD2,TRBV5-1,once,CASSFSGGDNEQFF,TGCGCCAGCAGCTTCAGCGGGGGGGACAATGAGCAGTTCTTC
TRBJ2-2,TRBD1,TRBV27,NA,CASSPRRGSITNTGELFF,TGTGCCAGCAGTCCCCGCAGGGGGAGTATAACGAACACCGGGGAGCTGTTTTTT
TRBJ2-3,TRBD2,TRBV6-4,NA,CASRTGTSGSETQYF,TGTGCCAGCAGGACAGGGACTAGCGGGAGTGAGACGCAGTATTTT
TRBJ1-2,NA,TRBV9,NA,CASSVGSYQGYGYTF,TGTGCCAGCAGCGTAGGTAGTTACCAGGGCTATGGCTACACCTTC
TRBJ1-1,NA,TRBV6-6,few,CASSYELNTEAFF,TGTGCCAGCAGTTACGAGCTGAACACTGAAGCTTTCTTT
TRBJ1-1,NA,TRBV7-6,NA,CASSSWGLPEAFF,TGTGCCAGCAGCTCATGGGGGCTGCCTGAAGCTTTCTTT
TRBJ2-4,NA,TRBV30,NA,CAWSRGSRSLAKNIQYF,TGTGCCTGGAGTAGAGGGAGTCGGTCACTAGCCAAAAACATTCAGTACTTC
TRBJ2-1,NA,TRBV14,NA,CASSQTLGPYNEQFF,TGTGCCAGCAGCCAAACCCTCGGTCCATACAATGAGCAGTTCTTC
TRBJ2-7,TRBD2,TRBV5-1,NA,CASSQGQALAGGSYEQYF,TGCGCCAGCAGCCAGGGACAGGCCCTAGCGGGAGGCTCCTACGAGCAGTACTTC
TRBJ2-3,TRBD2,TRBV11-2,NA,CASRTSGPDTQYF,TGTGCCAGTCGGACTAGCGGACCAGATACGCAGTATTTT
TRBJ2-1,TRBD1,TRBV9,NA,CASSDSDRVEQFF,TGTGCCAGCAGCGATTCGGACAGGGTTGAGCAGTTCTTC
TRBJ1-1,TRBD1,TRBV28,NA,CASSLQGRSTEAFF,TGTGCCAGCAGTCTACAGGGGAGGAGCACTGAAGCTTTCTTT
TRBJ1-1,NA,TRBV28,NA,CASSHDPTGNTEAFF,TGTGCCAGCAGCCACGACCCGACAGGTAACACTGAAGCTTTCTTT
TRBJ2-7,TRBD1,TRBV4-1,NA,CASSQNRETGWEQYF,TGCGCCAGCAGCCAAAATAGAGAGACAGGGTGGGAGCAGTACTTC
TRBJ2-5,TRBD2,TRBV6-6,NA,CASSYQLAGQETQYF,TGTGCCAGCAGTTACCAACTAGCGGGACAAGAGACCCAGTACTTC
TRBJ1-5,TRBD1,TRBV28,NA,CASSLGTGLRGQPQHF,TGTGCCAGCAGTCTAGGGACAGGCTTGCGGGGTCAGCCCCAGCATTTT